Below, 7 T cell receptor beta chains from the same sample are listed, as sequenced in a study of blood T cell repertoires in COVID-19. Some clones are missing from TCRdb's copy, which holds only in-frame ones; the method was immunoSEQ multiplex PCR. The top ten clones hold approximately 15% of a sample with 150,000 to 200,000 clones, roughly 79% of them seen once. The source material was peripheral blood. The receptors originated from a man between 60 and 75 years old with active or convalescent COVID-19.

This chain uses TRBV27 with TRBJ2-7; 12 bases are a match to TRBD1. The CDR3 covers 17 residues. CDR1 MNHEY and CDR2 SMNVEV come from the germline V gene (reference sequence). Trimming at V came to 6 bases and at J to 3 bases, leaving 12 bases not matched to a gene. The CDR3 DNA follows: TGTGCCAGCAGGCTTGAGGGGGGACAGGGGGCGAACTACGAGCAGTACTTC. It is translated as CASRLEGGQGANYEQYF.

The rearrangement links TRBV28 to TRBJ2-6; D call uncertain. Germline CDR1 reads MDHEN; CDR2 reads SYDVKM. The length of the CDR3 is 16 residues. Trimming shortened V by 5 bases and J by 0 bases, and 11 bases separated the two germline ends. The CDR3 region has the DNA TGTGCCAGCAGTCCCCTATCGGGCTCTGGGGCCAACGTCCTGACTTTC. The encoded protein is CASSPLSGSGANVLTF.

A single count supports this clone. The chain has TRBV10-3 and TRBJ2-7; 11 bases fit TRBD1. The V gene's germline CDR1 is ENHRY and CDR2 SYGVKD. This CDR3 is built from 14 residues. Trimming took 6 bases from V and 0 from J; bases not matched to a gene: 1. The CDR3 coding sequence is TGTGCCATCAGCGGGACAGGGGGCTCCTACGAGCAGTACTTC. Protein: CAISGTGGSYEQYF.

V and J are TRBV20-1 and TRBJ2-5, with a tentative D call TRBD1 (5 bases). CDR3 length: 11 residues. Germline V lookup: CDR1 DFQATT, CDR2 SNEGSKA (reference sequence). The ends were cut back, 6 bases at V and 5 bases at J, with 10 bases in the middle. The CDR3 sequence: CSASRAETQYF. The DNA of the CDR3 is TGCAGTGCCTCCAGGGCGGAGACCCAGTACTTC.

Ten or more counts support this clone. The chain couples TRBV4-3 to TRBJ2-3, with TRBD2 matching 10 bases. CDR1 is LGHNA and CDR2 is YSLEER in the germline V gene. This CDR3 contains 17 residues. V shed 0 bases and J 5 bases; nucleotides not matched to a gene: 8. CDR3 in DNA: TGCGCCAGCAGCCAAGACGCACTAGCGGGACGTGGAGATACGCAGTATTTT. Protein sequence: CASSQDALAGRGDTQYF.

The V call is TRBV27, the J call TRBJ2-7; 9 bases are a match to TRBD1. The length of the CDR3 is 13 residues. Germline CDR1 MNHEY, CDR2 SMNVEV (reference sequence). Trimming took 7 bases from V and 6 from J; bases not matched to a gene: 7. The CDR3 coding sequence is TGTGCCAGCACTTCCCGGGACAGGGCCGAGCAGTACTTC. This codes for CASTSRDRAEQYF.

The chain uses TRBV10-3 and TRBJ2-7, with D perhaps TRBD2 (6 bases). The CDR3 totals 13 residues. V was cut by 4 bases and J by 9 bases, with 16 bases left in between. Germline V gene sequence: CDR1 ENHRY, CDR2 SYGVKD. The CDR3 loop reads CAISATSPQGQYF. As DNA, the CDR3 is TGTGCCATCAGTGCGACTAGTCCTCAGGGGCAGTACTTC.